The clone carrying this T cell receptor (beta chain) was picked up many times. Its antigen is unknown. TCRdb re-called the 5' RACE reads with MiXCR, one entry per CDR3 protein. The repertoire holds about 550,000 distinct CDR3 sequences, with over 15% as singletons. The CDR3 is 15 residues long. From germline, CDR1 is SGHRS and CDR2 YFSETQ. Trimming cost V 4 bases and J 3 bases; bases outside gene matches: 7. This entry is derived from a study of T cells after yellow fever vaccination. General study findings and limits: Most clones from primary vaccination resurfaced after the booster (around 97% CD4, 88% CD8).

The sequencing used PBMCs, collected 15 days after the yellow fever booster vaccination. The TCR was taken from a man under 40 who received the YFV17D yellow fever vaccine. This chain links TRBV5-1 with TRBJ2-1, with 7 bases fitting TRBD1. CDR3 nucleotide sequence: TGCGCCAGCAGCCTTCGGACAGGTATCTACAATGAGCAGTTCTTC. Translation: CASSLRTGIYNEQFF. The full variable domain, its missing parts supplied by reference TRBV5-1 and TRBJ2-1, is KAGVTQTPRYLIKTRGQQVTLSCSPISGHRSVSWYQQTPGQGLQFLFEYFSETQRNKGNFPGRFSGRQFSNSRSEMNVSTLELGDSALYLCASSLRTGIYNEQFFGPGTRLTVL.